The sequence of this TCR beta chain was determined in a study of T cell repertoires in cytomegalovirus infection. Looking at the study overall: Recently described HLA-C-restricted plus well-studied HLA-B-restricted CMV epitopes were used.

TCRdb analysed the reads with MiXCR anew, one entry per CDR3 protein. The sample lists 140,000 to 150,000 distinct CDR3 sequences, about 31% seen once, with 45% to 55% in the top ten. The V end was cut by 5 bases, the J end by 9 bases, with 17 bases between. The CDR3 runs 14 residues. Germline V CDR1 and CDR2: MDHEN, SYDVKM. Concerning this clonotype: Its antigen is still unknown.

The input for sequencing was CD8+ T cells from cultured PBMCs, taken from culture after CMV antigen stimulation. This receptor was obtained from a human donor in good health (CMV status not recorded). Some clones in this sample may be carry-over from other donors' samples. The chain uses TRBV28 and TRBJ2-4, with D perhaps TRBD2 (6 bases). CDR3 nucleotides: TGTGCCAGCAGTCCCCTCGGAGGGTCCGGCATTCAGTACTTC. Its protein product is CASSPLGGSGIQYF.